The 22 T cell receptor beta chains in this list originate from one sample, sequenced in a study of cytomegalovirus exposure and HLA in healthy donors. Amplification used 60 Vbeta primers and 13 Jbeta primers. Measured with immunoSEQ multiplex PCR; TCRdb has only the in-frame clones, and not every one. Here the sample table reports approximately 130,000 clones. Source material: PBMCs. The receptors derive from a woman aged 55-75 years in good health and CMV-seronegative.

A remark on this clone: The germline gene is not matched at one end of the junction; a read error may be the cause. The gene calls are TRBV19 and TRBJ1-3; possibly TRBD1 for D (5 bases). The CDR3 length is 14 residues. Germline V gives CDR1 LNHDA, CDR2 SQIVND (reference sequence). The CDR3 sequence is CASTSRTNGNTMYF. Written as DNA, the CDR3 is TGTGCCAGTACTTCAAGGACAAACGGAAACACCATGTATTTT.

The J gene is TRBJ2-7, the V gene TRBV6-5; D unresolved. Germline V gives CDR1 MNHEY, CDR2 SVGAGI. The V end lost 7 bases, the J end lost 3 bases, and 13 bases lay between the germline ends. This CDR3 is built from 13 residues. CDR3 nucleotides: TGTGCCAGCAACTCAGCTAGTGGCTACGAGCAGTACTTC. This gives the protein CASNSASGYEQYF.

The chain links TRBV27 to TRBJ1-5; tentatively, D is TRBD1 (5 bases). Trimming took 3 bases from V and 3 from J, leaving 15 bases between them. The CDR3 is made up of 16 amino acids. Germline V gives CDR1 MNHEY, CDR2 SMNVEV (reference sequence). In DNA, the CDR3 is TGTGCCAGCAGTTTGATGCCGGCAGGGCACAATCAGCCCCAGCATTTT. Translation: CASSLMPAGHNQPQHF.

The chain is built from TRBV5-1 and TRBJ1-2, with 7 positions matching TRBD1. This CDR3 has 15 residues. Trimming removed 2 bases from V and 4 bases from J; junction bases left unmatched: 8. Germline CDR1 reads SGHRS; CDR2 reads YFSETQ. CDR3 nucleotide sequence: TGCGCCAGCAGCTTACGGGACAGTAACATCTATGGCTACACCTTC. Residues: CASSLRDSNIYGYTF.

V gene TRBV18 combines with J gene TRBJ2-1; D remains unclear. This CDR3 region has 14 residues. Germline V lookup: CDR1 KGHSH, CDR2 LQKENI. With 0 bases removed from V and 2 bases from J, the gap between germline ends came to 5 bases. CDR3 residues: CASSPPSTYNEQFF. The CDR3 DNA is TGTGCCAGCTCACCACCCAGTACCTACAATGAGCAGTTCTTC.

The rearrangement uses TRBV7-2 and TRBJ1-5; the match to TRBD1 covers 7 bases. The CDR3 covers 14 residues. Germline-derived CDR1 and CDR2 are SGHTA and FQGNSA. The J segment lost 4 bases and the V segment lost 3 bases, leaving 3 bases of the junction unmatched. The CDR3 here is CASSFSRGNQPQHF. The CDR3 nucleotides are TGTGCCAGCAGCTTTAGCAGGGGGAATCAGCCCCAGCATTTT.

The rearrangement links TRBV30 to TRBJ2-1; TRBD1 aligns across 11 bases. The CDR3 totals 15 residues. The germline CDR1 and CDR2 sequences are GTSNPN and SVGIG (reference sequence). The trim removed 2 bases at V and 8 bases at J, leaving 8 bases unmatched. In DNA, the CDR3 is TGTGCCTGGAGTCCTGGACAGGGGGCGAAACATGAGCAGTTCTTC. The encoded protein is CAWSPGQGAKHEQFF.

The chain is built from TRBV6-5 and TRBJ2-5; 9 bases are a match to TRBD1. Germline values: CDR1 MNHEY, CDR2 SVGAGI. Trimming cost V 7 bases and J 7 bases; bases outside gene matches: 10. CDR3 size: 14 residues. The CDR3 bases are TGTGCCAGCACTCTACAATCACAGGGGGCGACCCAGTACTTC. It specifies CASTLQSQGATQYF.

The rearrangement uses TRBV29-1 and TRBJ2-3, with D possibly matching TRBD1 (5 bases). CDR1 is SQVTM and CDR2 is ANQGSEA in the germline V gene. This CDR3 is 12 amino acids long. V lost 7 bases to trimming and J lost 4 bases, with 12 bases between them. CDR3 bases: TGCAGCGGGCAGGACAATTCAGATACGCAGTATTTT. It specifies CSGQDNSDTQYF.

V and J are TRBV6-1 and TRBJ1-2; TRBD1 matches 8 bases. The CDR3 loop spans 12 amino acids. Germline CDR1 and CDR2: MNHNS and SASEGT. V was pared by 10 bases and J by 2 bases, with 3 bases of the junction left unmatched. Here the CDR3 DNA reads TGTGCCATCGGACAGGGCAACTATGGCTACACCTTC. Protein product: CAIGQGNYGYTF.

This chain links TRBV5-4 with TRBJ2-1; D is possibly TRBD1 (8 bases). V was shortened by 4 bases and J by 4 bases, with 15 bases between the two germline ends. The CDR3 is 15 amino acids. Germline-derived CDR1 and CDR2 are SGHNT and YYREEE (reference sequence). The CDR3 DNA reads TGTGCCAGCAGCGGCTACAGGGGGGGGTACAATGAGCAGTTCTTC. The encoded protein is CASSGYRGGYNEQFF. Filled out from reference TRBV5-4 and TRBJ2-1, the complete variable domain reads ETGVTQSPTHLIKTRGQQVTLRCSSQSGHNTVSWYQQALGQGPQFIFQYYREEENGRGNFPPRFSGLQFPNYSSELNVNALELDDSALYLCASSGYRGGYNEQFFGPGTRLTVL.

The J gene is TRBJ2-7, the V gene TRBV10-3; 10 bases are shared with TRBD2. The CDR3 extends over 15 amino acids. The V segment lost 6 bases and the J segment 6 bases; nucleotides outside the gene matches: 11. From germline, CDR1 is ENHRY and CDR2 SYGVKD. CDR3 region: CAIRATGLAAGEQYF. The CDR3 DNA sequence: TGTGCCATCAGAGCTACAGGACTAGCGGCCGGCGAGCAGTACTTC.

The chain recombines TRBV5-1 with TRBJ2-1; 11 bases fit TRBD2. The V segment lost 4 bases and the J segment 5 bases; nucleotides outside the gene matches: 2. The CDR3 has 14 residues. CDR1 and CDR2 from the germline V gene are SGHRS and YFSETQ. CDR3 region: CASSPGLADNEQFF. The CDR3 region has the DNA TGCGCCAGCAGCCCGGGACTAGCGGACAATGAGCAGTTCTTC.

The chain joins TRBV7-9 to TRBJ1-4, with D possibly TRBD1 on 5 matching bases. Germline V CDR1 and CDR2: SEHNR, FQNEAQ (reference sequence). Trimming removed 1 base at V and 0 bases at J, with 9 bases between. This CDR3 spans 16 amino acids. The CDR3 DNA sequence: TGTGCCAGCAGCTTAGGCGGGGGTTCAACTAATGAAAAACTGTTTTTT. Translating it yields CASSLGGGSTNEKLFF.

The CDR3: CASSVAAGATSGNTIYF. Here the CDR3 DNA reads TGTGCCAGCAGCGTAGCGGCAGGGGCGACCTCTGGAAACACCATATATTTT. The V and J genes are TRBV9 and TRBJ1-3; maybe TRBD1 (6 bases). The germline CDR1 and CDR2 sequences are SGDLS and YYNGEE. The CDR3 totals 17 residues. V lost 0 bases, J lost 0 bases, and 13 bases lay in between.

The rearrangement uses TRBV6-5 and TRBJ2-3; D is perhaps TRBD2 (5 bases). This CDR3 is 16 amino acids long. With 0 bases removed from V and 1 base from J, the gap between germline ends came to 11 bases. The germline V gene has CDR1 MNHEY and CDR2 SVGAGI. CDR3 DNA: TGTGCCAGCAGTTACTCGATCGGGGTAGGCACAGATACGCAGTATTTT. Residues: CASSYSIGVGTDTQYF.

V and J are TRBV28 and TRBJ2-1; 7 nucleotides line up with TRBD1. Germline trimming cut 1 base from V and 6 bases from J; bases unmatched to any gene: 6. The V gene's germline CDR1 is MDHEN and CDR2 SYDVKM. The CDR3 has 15 residues. The CDR3 protein is CASSLSAKGANEQFF. CDR3 in DNA: TGTGCCAGCAGTTTATCGGCCAAGGGGGCCAATGAGCAGTTCTTC. The whole variable domain, remainder taken from reference TRBV28 and TRBJ2-1, is DVKVTQSSRYLVKRTGEKVFLECVQDMDHENMFWYRQDPGLGLRLIYFSYDVKMKEKGDIPEGYSVSREKKERFSLILESASTNQTSMYLCASSLSAKGANEQFFGPGTRLTVL.

V is TRBV19 and J is TRBJ1-5, with TRBD1 identical over 9 bases. V gave up 3 bases and J gave up 2 bases; unmatched junction bases: 2. The germline gives CDR1 LNHDA, CDR2 SQIVND (reference sequence). This CDR3 spans 15 amino acids. As DNA, the CDR3 is TGTGCCAGTAGTATGACAGGGGGAGGCAATCAGCCCCAGCATTTT. The encoded protein is CASSMTGGGNQPQHF.

This rearrangement joins TRBV10-1 to TRBJ2-2; 8 nucleotides match TRBD1. The CDR3 has 16 amino acids. With 6 bases clipped from V and 6 bases from J, the junction kept 12 bases outside the gene matches. The germline gives CDR1 WNHNN, CDR2 SYGVQD (reference sequence). DNA of the CDR3: TGCGCCAGCAGGCCCTTAGGACAGGGTAGGGCCGGGGAGCTGTTTTTT. Translation: CASRPLGQGRAGELFF.

The genes are TRBV28 and TRBJ1-2; the D is unclear. The V end lost 5 bases, the J end lost 8 bases, and 18 bases lay between the germline ends. Germline V gene sequence: CDR1 MDHEN, CDR2 SYDVKM. The length of the CDR3 is 14 residues. CDR3 residues: CASSLPAGSRGYTF. The CDR3 DNA reads as TGTGCCAGCAGTCTCCCAGCGGGGTCTAGAGGCTACACCTTC.

The chain couples TRBV28 to TRBJ2-1, with 10 bases matching TRBD1. This CDR3 comprises 14 residues. V was clipped by 10 bases and J by 2 bases; unmatched bases: 5. CDR1 MDHEN and CDR2 SYDVKM come from the germline V gene. Here the CDR3 reads CATYGQGAYNEQFF. The CDR3 nucleotides read TGTGCCACCTATGGACAGGGGGCCTACAATGAGCAGTTCTTC.

CDR3 sequence: CASCNLAGGEETQYF. For the CDR3, the DNA is TGTGCCAGCTGCAATTTGGCGGGGGGGGAGGAGACCCAGTACTTC. This chain uses TRBV2 with TRBJ2-5, with TRBD2 matching over 9 bases. The CDR3 has 15 residues. Trimming at V came to 8 bases and at J to 5 bases, leaving 12 bases not matched to a gene. The germline V gene encodes CDR1 SNHLY and CDR2 FYNNEI.